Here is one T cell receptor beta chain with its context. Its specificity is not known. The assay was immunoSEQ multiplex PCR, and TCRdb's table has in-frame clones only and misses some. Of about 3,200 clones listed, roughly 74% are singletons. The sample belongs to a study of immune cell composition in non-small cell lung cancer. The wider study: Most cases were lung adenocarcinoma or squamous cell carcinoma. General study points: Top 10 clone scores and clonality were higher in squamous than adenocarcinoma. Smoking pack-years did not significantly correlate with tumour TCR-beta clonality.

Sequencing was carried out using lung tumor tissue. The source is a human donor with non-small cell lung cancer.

CDR3 sequence (DNA): TGTGCCAGCAGCTCGGACAACGGGGAGACCCAGTACTTC. It specifies CASSSDNGETQYF. The rearrangement joins TRBV11-3 to TRBJ2-5; perhaps TRBD1 as D (5 bases). Trimming left V 4 bases short and J 5 bases short, with 11 bases between. The V gene's germline CDR1 is SGHNT and CDR2 YENEEA. This CDR3 has 13 residues.